The entry below describes one T cell receptor (beta chain). This sample was taken from a study of blood T cell repertoires in COVID-19. Study-level information: COVID-19 samples from acute and convalescent phases originated in the United States, Italy and Spain. Sample material is recorded as cDNA or gDNA derived from T cells, B-cell-depleted T cells, or PBMCs.

Using immunoSEQ multiplex PCR, the repertoire was profiled, and TCRdb retains in-frame clones only, with some absent. The table records about 400,000 clones, approximately 86% of them present only once. CDR1 is LNHDA, CDR2 SQIVND, per germline (reference sequence). Trimming stripped 6 bases from V and 1 base from J, with 15 bases between. CDR3 length equals 15 residues. The source material was PBMCs or T cells enriched from blood (not recorded which). The gene calls are TRBV19 and TRBJ2-5; TRBD1 might be the D (6 bases). This clonotype was obtained from a woman in her thirties or forties with acute COVID-19. The CDR3 sequence: CASSGTRQVQETQYF. The DNA for the CDR3 is TGTGCCAGTAGCGGGACGCGACAGGTCCAAGAGACCCAGTACTTC.